The 11 T cell receptor beta chains below come from one sample, sequenced in a study of cytomegalovirus exposure and HLA in healthy donors. Primers for the PCR totalled 60 Vbeta and 13 Jbeta. The method was immunoSEQ multiplex PCR; TCRdb's version includes in-frame clones alone and lacks a portion of them. The sample records more than 65,000 clones, about 74% being singletons. Sequenced material: PBMCs. The receptors were sampled from a woman in her fifties or sixties in good health and CMV-seropositive.

The chain links TRBV2 to TRBJ2-7, with 11 bases that match TRBD2. CDR3 length equals 15 residues. After removal of 6 bases from V and 2 bases from J, the junction contained 6 bases not matched to a gene. Germline V CDR1 and CDR2: SNHLY, FYNNEI. The CDR3 spells CASSAGLAETYEQYF. Here the CDR3 DNA reads TGTGCCAGCAGCGCGGGACTAGCGGAGACCTACGAGCAGTACTTC.

V is TRBV11-2 and J is TRBJ1-2; possible D gene TRBD1, 5 bases. The CDR3 is 15 amino acids. The V gene's germline CDR1 is SGHAT and CDR2 FQNNGV. The V gene lost 1 base and the J gene lost 7 bases, with 16 bases spanning the gap. CDR3 in amino acids: CASSLGGTGGFGYTF. DNA for the CDR3: TGTGCCAGCAGCTTAGGGGGTACAGGCGGCTTTGGCTACACCTTC.

The chain links TRBV28 to TRBJ2-7, with 10 positions matching TRBD1. Germline trimming cut 10 bases from V and 3 bases from J; bases unmatched to any gene: 3. The CDR3 runs to 12 residues. The germline CDR1 and CDR2 sequences are MDHEN and SYDVKM. The CDR3 reads CATGQGIYEQYF. The CDR3 bases are TGTGCCACGGGACAGGGGATCTACGAGCAGTACTTC.

This clone was detected once. The chain joins TRBV6-5 to TRBJ2-5; 8 nucleotides agree with TRBD2. Trimming at V came to 4 bases and at J to 5 bases, leaving 9 bases not matched to a gene. Germline V gene lookup returns CDR1 MNHEY and CDR2 SVGAGI. This CDR3 region has 15 residues. The CDR3 coding sequence is TGTGCCAGCAGTTCCATCCGGGGGGGCGACGAGACCCAGTACTTC. Protein: CASSSIRGGDETQYF.

A note on this clone: An end of the junction does not agree with germline; a read error may underlie this. The same CDR3 arises from other DNA sequences in this sample as well. The J gene is TRBJ2-1, the V gene TRBV30; 10 positions match TRBD2. Germline V lookup: CDR1 GTSNPN, CDR2 SVGIG (reference sequence). The CDR3 loop spans 14 amino acids. CDR3 in DNA: TGCGCCTGGAGCGGGGGGGCCGTCTACAATGAGCAGTTCTTC. Translated: CAWSGGAVYNEQFF.

The sample holds a few counts of this clone. CDR3 sequence (DNA): TGTGCCAGCAGTTACTCTTACAGGGTCACTGAAGCTTTCTTT. Translation: CASSYSYRVTEAFF. The chain carries TRBV6-5 and TRBJ1-1; a possible D gene is TRBD1 (6 bases). Germline V lookup: CDR1 MNHEY, CDR2 SVGAGI. Trimming took 0 bases from V and 4 from J, leaving 9 bases between them. This CDR3 spans 14 amino acids.

The rearrangement joins TRBV4-2 to TRBJ1-4; 12 bases line up with TRBD1. Germline V gives CDR1 LGHNA, CDR2 YNFKEQ. The V and J ends lost 6 bases and 6 bases, in that order; junction bases with no gene match: 17. This CDR3 is built from 19 residues. The CDR3, as DNA: TGTGCCAGCAGGGCCATTTTGGGGACAGGGGGCATTGGTTATGAAAAACTGTTTTTT. Its protein is CASRAILGTGGIGYEKLFF.

The chain uses TRBV4-2 and TRBJ2-3; D might be TRBD2 (6 bases). Germline assignment: CDR1 LGHNA and CDR2 YNFKEQ. The CDR3 is 14 amino acids. V was shortened by 4 bases and J by 4 bases, with 12 bases between the two germline ends. The CDR3 DNA reads TGTGCCAGCAGCCGACTAGAAGGTCCAGATACGCAGTATTTT. Translating it yields CASSRLEGPDTQYF.

The chain carries TRBV7-6 and TRBJ2-3, with 7 bases aligning to TRBD1. CDR1 and CDR2 from the germline V gene are SGHVS and FNYEAQ. V gave up 1 base and J gave up 9 bases; unmatched junction bases: 7. The CDR3 spans 14 residues. CDR3 coding DNA: TGTGCCAGCAGCTTAGGGGACAGTCAGGGGACGCAGTATTTT. Its protein product is CASSLGDSQGTQYF.

The chain carries TRBV30 and TRBJ1-4; no clear D. V was trimmed by 0 bases and J by 3 bases, leaving 8 bases between them. The CDR3 sequence is 14 residues long. The V gene's germline CDR1 is GTSNPN and CDR2 SVGIG (reference sequence). The CDR3 protein is CAWSVSGANEKLFF. CDR3 sequence (DNA): TGTGCCTGGAGTGTGAGCGGGGCTAATGAAAAACTGTTTTTT.

This sequence joins TRBV6-5 and TRBJ2-5; 9 bases map to TRBD1. The V gene's germline CDR1 is MNHEY and CDR2 SVGAGI. V was pared by 6 bases and J by 5 bases, with 10 bases of the junction left unmatched. This CDR3 has 15 residues. The DNA of the CDR3 is TGTGCCAGCAGCCGGGACAGGGCTGATGCGGAGACCCAGTACTTC. This encodes CASSRDRADAETQYF.